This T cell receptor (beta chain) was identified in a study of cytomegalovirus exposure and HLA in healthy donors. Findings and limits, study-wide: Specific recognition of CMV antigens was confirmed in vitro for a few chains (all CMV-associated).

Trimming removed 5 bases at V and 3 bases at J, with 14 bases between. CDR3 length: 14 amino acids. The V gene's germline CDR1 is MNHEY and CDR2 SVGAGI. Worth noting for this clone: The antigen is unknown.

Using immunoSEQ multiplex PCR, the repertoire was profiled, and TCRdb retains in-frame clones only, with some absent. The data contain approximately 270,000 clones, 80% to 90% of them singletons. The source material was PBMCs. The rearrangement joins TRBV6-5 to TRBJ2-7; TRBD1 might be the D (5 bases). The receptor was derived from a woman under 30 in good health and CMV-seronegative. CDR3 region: CASSRTGINYEQYF. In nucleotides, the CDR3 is TGTGCCAGCAGTCGAACAGGTATAAACTACGAGCAGTACTTC.